The 19 T cell receptor beta chains listed next were all sequenced from one sample in a study of PD-1 blockade in classical Hodgkin lymphoma. Sequencing was performed with immunoSEQ multiplex PCR; in TCRdb, only in-frame clones are kept and a portion is missing. The profile shows 30,000 to 40,000 clones, about nine tenths of them singletons. Every patient had relapsed following autologous stem cell transplantation, and cohorts differed in brentuximab vedotin exposure. Researchers report purifying CD4+ T cells from thawed PBMCs by magnetic negative selection. The sample was CD4+ T cells from blood, taken at baseline. The receptors stem from a human donor with classical Hodgkin lymphoma.

CDR3 in amino acids: CASSLAGRLDQPQHF. CDR3 nucleotides: TGTGCCAGCAGCTTAGCTGGCAGACTGGATCAGCCCCAGCATTTT. This rearrangement joins TRBV7-8 to TRBJ1-5; D is unclear. The CDR3 runs to 15 residues. V was clipped by 0 bases and J by 5 bases, with 11 bases between them. Germline-derived CDR1 and CDR2 are SGHVS and FQNEAQ.

V usage is TRBV5-4 and J usage is TRBJ2-7; 12 positions agree with TRBD2. Trimming at V came to 0 bases and at J to 5 bases, leaving 9 bases not matched to a gene. The CDR3 totals 17 residues. Looked up from germline, CDR1 is SGHNT and CDR2 is YYREEE (reference sequence). Here the CDR3 DNA reads TGTGCCAGCAGCTTGGCTAGCGGGAGGGCCGATCGGAACGAGCAGTACTTC. Residues: CASSLASGRADRNEQYF. Complete variable domain (other parts from reference TRBV5-4 and TRBJ2-7): ETGVTQSPTHLIKTRGQQVTLRCSSQSGHNTVSWYQQALGQGPQFIFQYYREEENGRGNFPPRFSGLQFPNYSSELNVNALELDDSALYLCASSLASGRADRNEQYFGPGTRLTVT.

This clone has a handful of counts. The V call is TRBV5-1, the J call TRBJ1-1; D gene uncertain. With 5 bases removed from V and 4 bases from J, the gap between germline ends came to 12 bases. Germline CDR1 is SGHRS and CDR2 is YFSETQ. This CDR3 is 13 amino acids long. DNA of the CDR3: TGCGCCAGCAGGTCCTTAGCCTCCACTGAAGCTTTCTTT. Protein sequence: CASRSLASTEAFF. The complete variable domain, with remaining parts taken from reference TRBV5-1 and TRBJ1-1, reads KAGVTQTPRYLIKTRGQQVTLSCSPISGHRSVSWYQQTPGQGLQFLFEYFSETQRNKGNFPGRFSGRQFSNSRSEMNVSTLELGDSALYLCASRSLASTEAFFGQGTRLTVV.

V and J are TRBV2 and TRBJ1-1, with 11 positions matching TRBD1. The J segment lost 8 bases and the V segment lost 3 bases, leaving 5 bases of the junction unmatched. Germline CDR1 SNHLY, CDR2 FYNNEI. The CDR3 is made up of 14 amino acids. Here the CDR3 reads CASSEGQGVGEAFF. The CDR3 nucleotides are TGTGCCAGCAGTGAGGGACAGGGGGTTGGCGAAGCTTTCTTT.

The rearrangement links TRBV28 to TRBJ1-5; no clear D gene. The CDR3 covers 12 residues. V lost 8 bases and J 0 bases, leaving 5 bases between the germline ends. In germline, CDR1 is MDHEN, CDR2 SYDVKM. CDR3 loop: CASGVSNQPQHF. CDR3 bases: TGTGCCAGCGGGGTTAGCAATCAGCCCCAGCATTTT.

J is TRBJ2-4 and V is TRBV11-2, with D possibly being TRBD1 (6 bases). The germline gives CDR1 SGHAT, CDR2 FQNNGV. V lost 5 bases to trimming and J lost 6 bases, with 11 bases between them. This CDR3 region has 13 residues. The CDR3 bases are TGTGCCAGCAGCGACCGGGACATAAACATTCAGTACTTC. Its translation: CASSDRDINIQYF.

The chain employs TRBV27 and TRBJ2-1; no clear D gene. From germline, CDR1 is MNHEY and CDR2 SMNVEV (reference sequence). V was shortened by 2 bases and J by 10 bases, with 6 bases between the two germline ends. The CDR3 length is 11 residues. CDR3 sequence: CASSLGQEQFF. The CDR3 DNA sequence: TGTGCCAGCAGTTTAGGGCAGGAGCAGTTCTTC.

The gene calls are TRBV5-4 and TRBJ2-3; D gene ambiguous. V was clipped by 3 bases and J by 0 bases, with 11 bases between them. Germline CDR1 SGHNT, CDR2 YYREEE (reference sequence). The CDR3 consists of 15 residues. DNA of the CDR3: TGTGCCAGCAGCTCCGGAACTCCAAGCACAGATACGCAGTATTTT. Translating gives CASSSGTPSTDTQYF. The whole variable domain, filled in from reference TRBV5-4 and TRBJ2-3, reads ETGVTQSPTHLIKTRGQQVTLRCSSQSGHNTVSWYQQALGQGPQFIFQYYREEENGRGNFPPRFSGLQFPNYSSELNVNALELDDSALYLCASSSGTPSTDTQYFGPGTRLTVL.

The chain employs TRBV7-6 and TRBJ2-5, with D unresolved. Trimming cost V 2 bases and J 2 bases, with 9 bases left between them. The CDR3 contains 14 residues. Germline-derived CDR1 and CDR2 are SGHVS and FNYEAQ. The CDR3 DNA sequence: TGTGCCAGCAGCTTAAGAACAGTACAAGAGACCCAGTACTTC. Translated, it gives CASSLRTVQETQYF. The whole variable domain, remainder taken from reference TRBV7-6 and TRBJ2-5, is GAGVSQSPRYKVTKRGQDVALRCDPISGHVSLYWYRQALGQGPEFLTYFNYEAQQDKSGLPNDRFSAERPEGSISTLTIQRTEQRDSAMYRCASSLRTVQETQYFGPGTRLLVL.

The rearrangement links TRBV19 to TRBJ2-5; 7 bases fit TRBD1. Germline lookup yields CDR1 LNHDA and CDR2 SQIVND (reference sequence). The CDR3 length is 18 residues. V dropped 3 bases and J dropped 1; count of bases not matched to a gene: 14. The CDR3 is CASSIGDRNFGGQETQYF. The DNA for the CDR3 is TGTGCCAGTAGTATCGGGGACAGAAATTTTGGGGGCCAAGAGACCCAGTACTTC.

The V and J genes are TRBV5-8 and TRBJ1-5; D possibly corresponds to TRBD1 (6 bases). The CDR3 contains 17 residues. Germline V gene sequence: CDR1 SGHTS, CDR2 YDEGEE. Between the trimmed V and J ends, which lost 0 bases and 3 bases, there was a span of 16 bases. CDR3 nucleotide sequence: TGTGCCAGCAGCTTGGCCCTGGGGGGCGGCCCCAATCAGCCCCAGCATTTT. Translation: CASSLALGGGPNQPQHF.

The chain joins TRBV6-6 to TRBJ2-7, with D maybe TRBD1 (6 bases). This CDR3 comprises 14 residues. Germline values: CDR1 MNHNY, CDR2 SVGAGI (reference sequence). Trimming removed 6 bases at V and 3 bases at J, with 15 bases between. CDR3 protein: CASRRHQGGYEQYF. The DNA of the CDR3 is TGTGCCAGCAGAAGACACCAAGGGGGCTACGAGCAGTACTTC.

The V gene is TRBV11-2, the J gene TRBJ1-2; D unclear. CDR1 and CDR2 (germline): SGHAT, FQNNGV. The ends were cut back, 2 bases at V and 7 bases at J, with 23 bases in the middle. This CDR3 spans 17 amino acids. CDR3 sequence: CASSLFSMQAFFSGYTF. CDR3 DNA sequence: TGTGCCAGCAGCTTATTTTCTATGCAGGCGTTTTTTTCTGGCTACACCTTC. Based on the CDR3 plus reference TRBV11-2 and TRBJ1-2, the full variable domain is EAGVAQSPRYKIIEKRQSVAFWCNPISGHATLYWYQQILGQGPKLLIQFQNNGVVDDSQLPKDRFSAERLKGVDSTLKIQPAKLEDSAVYLCASSLFSMQAFFSGYTFGSGTRLTVV.

V gene TRBV4-1 combines with J gene TRBJ2-1, with D perhaps TRBD2 (5 bases). Germline CDR1 is MGHRA and CDR2 is YSYEKL. V dropped 4 bases and J dropped 3 bases, with 19 bases sitting between them. This CDR3 region has 17 residues. Written as DNA, the CDR3 is TGCGCCAGCAGCCTCCGAATCCCTAGCTGCTACTACAATGAGCAGTTCTTC. Protein sequence: CASSLRIPSCYYNEQFF.

This clone was recorded only once. The chain is built from TRBV6-1 and TRBJ1-2, with unresolved D. The CDR3 covers 14 residues. The ends were cut back, 4 bases at V and 0 bases at J, with 9 bases in the middle. CDR1 and CDR2 (germline): MNHNS, SASEGT. This CDR3 is CASSGTETNYGYTF. As DNA, the CDR3 is TGTGCCAGCAGTGGAACTGAAACTAACTATGGCTACACCTTC.

This clone was found once. J is TRBJ2-5 and V is TRBV30, with 12 bases aligning to TRBD2. The CDR3 is 18 residues long. Germline V gives CDR1 GTSNPN, CDR2 SVGIG (reference sequence). J was trimmed by 4 bases and V by 0 bases; bases with no gene match: 12. The CDR3 loop reads CAWSVSVLAGGLGETQYF. CDR3 DNA sequence: TGTGCCTGGAGTGTATCTGTGCTAGCGGGAGGGCTGGGAGAGACCCAGTACTTC. Using reference TRBV30 and TRBJ2-5 for the parts outside the CDR3, the full variable domain is SQTIHQWPATLVQPVGSPLSLECTVEGTSNPNLYWYRQAAGRGLQLLFYSVGIGQISSEVPQNLSASRPQDRQFILSSKKLLLSDSGFYLCAWSVSVLAGGLGETQYFGPGTRLLVL.

The rearrangement uses TRBV6-6 and TRBJ1-5; a weak D match, TRBD1 (5 bases). The length of the CDR3 is 13 residues. Germline V lookup: CDR1 MNHNY, CDR2 SVGAGI (reference sequence). The ends were cut back, 11 bases at V and 1 base at J, with 12 bases in the middle. The DNA for the CDR3 is TGTGCCCTGCGGGGGTCGAGCAATCAGCCCCAGCATTTT. Protein: CALRGSSNQPQHF.

This clone appeared a single time. V is TRBV10-3 and J is TRBJ2-7, with D tentatively TRBD1 (6 bases). The germline CDR1 and CDR2 sequences are ENHRY and SYGVKD. The CDR3 contains 17 residues. V lost 4 bases and J lost 0, with 19 bases in between. CDR3 coding DNA: TGTGCCATCAGTGGACCGGACAGTTGGACAACCTCCTACGAGCAGTACTTC. Protein product: CAISGPDSWTTSYEQYF.

The rearrangement uses TRBV7-2 and TRBJ2-3; TRBD2 aligns across 15 bases. V trimming: 8 bases; J trimming: 2 bases; junction bases outside the gene matches: 8. This CDR3 is built from 17 residues. Germline V lookup: CDR1 SGHTA, CDR2 FQGNSA. The CDR3 DNA is TGTGCCAGCGGGGAGGGGACTAGCGGGAGGACCACAGATACGCAGTATTTT. It translates to CASGEGTSGRTTDTQYF.